The 13 T cell receptor beta chains listed next were all sequenced from one sample in a study of regulatory T cells in long-lasting Graves disease. Regarding time point: persistent/refractory GD, antithyroid drugs over 5 years with positive TRAb. PBMC-extracted RNA yielded the TCR library. CDR3 regions were amplified by Arm-PCR using iRepertoire HTBI primers to build TCR beta libraries. MiXCR was run by TCRdb on the multiplex PCR reads, yielding one entry per CDR3 protein. The data contain approximately 690,000 distinct CDR3 sequences, 25% to 35% of them singletons. Specimen: peripheral blood mononuclear cells (PBMCs), collected when the disease was refractory, from a patient treated with antithyroid drugs. The receptors derive from a female donor with Graves disease.

The chain recombines TRBV7-9 with TRBJ2-5; 9 bases map to TRBD2. Germline V gene sequence: CDR1 SEHNR, CDR2 FQNEAQ (reference sequence). Losses at the gene ends were 4 bases for V and 4 bases for J; bases not matched to a gene: 13. CDR3 length: 17 residues. CDR3 region: CASSSRGGGRAGETQYF. The CDR3 coding sequence is TGTGCCAGCAGCTCCCGTGGGGGCGGGAGGGCCGGAGAGACCCAGTACTTC.

In this sample, this clonotype turned up a few times. V gene TRBV29-1 combines with J gene TRBJ2-7, with D possibly being TRBD1 or TRBD2 (5 bases each). Per the germline V gene, CDR1 is SQVTM and CDR2 is ANQGSEA. The CDR3 runs 15 residues. The V end lost 4 bases, the J end lost 3 bases, and 19 bases lay between the germline ends. CDR3 in amino acids: CSVVPQFRGSYEQYF. In nucleotides, the CDR3 is TGCAGCGTTGTCCCTCAGTTTCGGGGCAGCTACGAGCAGTACTTC.

This sequence joins TRBV7-9 and TRBJ1-1; D gene unclear. In germline, CDR1 is SEHNR, CDR2 FQNEAQ (reference sequence). V was shortened by 6 bases and J by 3 bases, with 14 bases between the two germline ends. This CDR3 is 14 amino acids long. The CDR3 spells CASRERTDYTEAFF. Here the CDR3 DNA reads TGTGCCAGCAGAGAGAGGACGGATTACACTGAAGCTTTCTTT.

This clonotype was counted ten times or more. This chain joins TRBV11-2 and TRBJ2-7, with 7 positions matching TRBD1. The V and J ends lost 1 base and 6 bases, in that order; junction bases with no gene match: 9. Germline loops: CDR1 SGHAT, CDR2 FQNNGV. This CDR3 spans 15 amino acids. The CDR3 nucleotides read TGTGCCAGCAGCTTAGGCGTTGGGACAGTGTCCGAGCAGTACTTC. Translation: CASSLGVGTVSEQYF.

This clonotype was detected many times. The chain recombines TRBV7-3 with TRBJ1-5; 7 bases agree with TRBD1. Germline V gene lookup returns CDR1 SGHTA and CDR2 FQGTGA. V shed 6 bases, J shed 2 bases, and the junction held 4 bases outside the gene matches. CDR3 length equals 14 residues. CDR3 sequence: CASSATGGNQPQHF. Written as DNA, the CDR3 is TGTGCCAGCAGTGCAACAGGGGGCAATCAGCCCCAGCATTTT.

This chain connects TRBV25-1 to TRBJ1-5; D perhaps matches TRBD1 (5 bases). Germline CDR1 reads MGHDK; CDR2 reads SYGVNS. V lost 3 bases and J 2 bases, leaving 11 bases between the germline ends. This CDR3 is 15 amino acids long. The CDR3 nucleotides read TGTGCCAGCAGTGATAACAGGAATGGCAATCAGCCCCAGCATTTT. Protein product: CASSDNRNGNQPQHF.

The chain uses TRBV28 and TRBJ1-4, with 10 bases fitting TRBD1. The CDR3 contains 15 residues. The V and J ends lost 2 bases and 8 bases, in that order; junction bases with no gene match: 5. CDR1 is MDHEN and CDR2 is SYDVKM in the germline V gene. The chain's CDR3 is CASSLGTGVKEKLFF. CDR3 nucleotide sequence: TGTGCCAGCAGTTTAGGGACAGGGGTCAAAGAAAAACTGTTTTTT.

This chain connects TRBV10-3 to TRBJ1-1; no clear D gene. The CDR3 is made up of 13 amino acids. The V and J ends lost 11 bases and 2 bases respectively, with 15 bases between them. The germline V gene has CDR1 ENHRY and CDR2 SYGVKD. CDR3 region: CAAALRANTEAFF. As DNA, the CDR3 is TGTGCCGCCGCCTTGAGGGCCAACACTGAAGCTTTCTTT.

The sample holds many counts of this clonotype. The chain employs TRBV27 and TRBJ2-2; TRBD2 is a possible D gene (5 bases). Germline CDR1 and CDR2: MNHEY and SMNVEV (reference sequence). The CDR3 is made up of 15 amino acids. V shed 3 bases and J shed 1 base, with 9 bases lying between them. The CDR3 bases are TGTGCCAGCAGTTTGGGAACTAGGAACACCGGGGAGCTGTTTTTT. This codes for CASSLGTRNTGELFF.

Ten or more counts support this clonotype. The V call is TRBV7-6, the J call TRBJ1-6; no firm D call. Germline V lookup: CDR1 SGHVS, CDR2 FNYEAQ. V was trimmed by 5 bases and J by 6 bases, leaving 14 bases between them. CDR3 length: 15 residues. This chain's CDR3 is CASSPSQVPNSPLHF. The CDR3 nucleotides are TGTGCCAGCAGCCCTTCCCAGGTCCCTAATTCACCCCTCCACTTT.

The chain employs TRBV2 and TRBJ1-3; 7 bases align to TRBD1. This CDR3 region has 17 residues. The V and J ends lost 4 bases and 0 bases, in that order; junction bases with no gene match: 9. CDR1 SNHLY and CDR2 FYNNEI come from the germline V gene. Written as DNA, the CDR3 is TGTGCCAGCAGTGCATACCTGGGACAGATCTCTGGAAACACCATATATTTT. As protein: CASSAYLGQISGNTIYF.

At least ten counts were recorded for this clonotype. This chain uses TRBV28 with TRBJ1-1, with D possibly TRBD1 on 6 matching bases. Germline assignment: CDR1 MDHEN and CDR2 SYDVKM. The CDR3 runs 13 residues. V was trimmed by 5 bases and J by 10 bases, leaving 17 bases between them. The CDR3 is CASSRTAPWAAFF. CDR3 in DNA: TGTGCCAGCAGTCGGACAGCCCCCTGGGCAGCTTTCTTT. The full variable domain, in which reference TRBV28 and TRBJ1-1 provide the parts outside the CDR3, is DVKVTQSSRYLVKRTGEKVFLECVQDMDHENMFWYRQDPGLGLRLIYFSYDVKMKEKGDIPEGYSVSREKKERFSLILESASTNQTSMYLCASSRTAPWAAFFGQGTRLTVV.

This rearrangement joins TRBV7-2 to TRBJ1-1; tentatively, D is TRBD1 (6 bases). CDR1 is SGHTA and CDR2 is FQGNSA in the germline V gene. With 6 bases removed from V and 0 bases from J, the gap between germline ends came to 14 bases. CDR3 size: 15 residues. CDR3 DNA sequence: TGTGCCAGCAGACAAGACACAGGGCTGAACACTGAAGCTTTCTTT. Translation gives CASRQDTGLNTEAFF.